The 21 T cell receptor beta chains reported below all come from one sample, sequenced in a study of shared clonotypes between healthy human individuals. Data came from immunoSEQ multiplex PCR; TCRdb stores just in-frame clones and leaves some out. The data show approximately 1.4 million clones, nearly 99% seen once. Sample: naive CD4+ T cells sorted from blood. Subset given: CD45RA+ positively selected. Receptors were obtained from a man younger than 45 in good health.

J is TRBJ2-3 and V is TRBV10-3, with 9 bases identical to TRBD1. This CDR3 spans 18 amino acids. After removal of 6 bases from V and 1 base from J, the junction contained 14 bases not matched to a gene. Germline values: CDR1 ENHRY, CDR2 SYGVKD. Here the CDR3 DNA reads TGTGCCATCAGCAAATCTGGAACAGGGGGCGCTGGCACAGATACGCAGTATTTT. It specifies CAISKSGTGGAGTDTQYF.

V gene TRBV5-1 combines with J gene TRBJ2-1, with D unresolved. V dropped 4 bases and J dropped 0 bases, with 8 bases sitting between them. The CDR3 is 14 amino acids. Germline V gene data show CDR1 as SGHRS and CDR2 as YFSETQ. CDR3 DNA sequence: TGCGCCAGCAGCGTGAGGAGCTCCTACAATGAGCAGTTCTTC. Translated, it gives CASSVRSSYNEQFF.

This rearrangement joins TRBV5-1 to TRBJ1-1, with D perhaps TRBD1 (5 bases). The germline V gene has CDR1 SGHRS and CDR2 YFSETQ. V shed 5 bases and J shed 11 bases, with 22 bases lying between them. This CDR3 comprises 14 residues. The CDR3 spells CASSKAGRTRFAFF. The CDR3 DNA is TGCGCCAGCAGTAAAGCAGGGAGAACGAGGTTTGCTTTCTTT.

The chain employs TRBV5-1 and TRBJ2-7, with TRBD1 matching over 10 bases. The CDR3 loop spans 14 amino acids. J was trimmed by 1 base and V by 4 bases; bases with no gene match: 2. Germline-derived CDR1 and CDR2 are SGHRS and YFSETQ. CDR3 residues: CASSDRGQSYEQYF. CDR3 DNA sequence: TGCGCCAGCAGCGACAGGGGGCAGTCCTACGAGCAGTACTTC.

The chain employs TRBV28 and TRBJ2-7; TRBD1 matches 7 bases. V lost 6 bases, J lost 4 bases, and 12 bases stayed unmatched. CDR1 and CDR2 (germline): MDHEN, SYDVKM. This CDR3 is 15 amino acids long. The CDR3 sequence is CASRLGGQDLYEQYF. CDR3 DNA sequence: TGTGCCAGCAGGCTAGGAGGACAGGACCTTTACGAGCAGTACTTC.

The chain uses TRBV12-5 and TRBJ2-3; TRBD1 or TRBD2 may be the D gene (5 bases each). Trimming shortened V by 1 base and J by 2 bases, and 10 bases separated the two germline ends. This CDR3 contains 15 residues. CDR1 LGHNT and CDR2 FRNRAP come from the germline V gene. The CDR3 protein is CASGLGWDHTDTQYF. CDR3 coding DNA: TGTGCTAGTGGTTTGGGCTGGGACCACACAGATACGCAGTATTTT. Filled out from reference TRBV12-5 and TRBJ2-3, the complete variable domain reads DARVTQTPRHKVTEMGQEVTMRCQPILGHNTVFWYRQTMMQGLELLAYFRNRAPLDDSGMPKDRFSAEMPDATLATLKIQPSEPRDSAVYFCASGLGWDHTDTQYFGPGTRLTVL.

This chain links TRBV28 with TRBJ1-1; D gene ambiguous. The CDR3 covers 14 residues. Germline CDR1 reads MDHEN; CDR2 reads SYDVKM. V was shortened by 3 bases and J by 0 bases, with 8 bases between the two germline ends. CDR3 coding DNA: TGTGCCAGCAGTTTGCCATTCTTGAACACTGAAGCTTTCTTT. Translation gives CASSLPFLNTEAFF.

The CDR3 is CASSFIPGTSSETQYF. The CDR3 nucleotides are TGTGCCAGCAGTTTCATCCCCGGGACTAGTAGTGAGACCCAGTACTTC. The chain joins TRBV28 to TRBJ2-5; 8 positions agree with TRBD2. The CDR3 spans 16 residues. V shed 3 bases and J 5 bases; nucleotides not matched to a gene: 11. CDR1 MDHEN and CDR2 SYDVKM come from the germline V gene.

This rearrangement joins TRBV7-9 to TRBJ2-7; D possibly corresponds to TRBD1 (5 bases). The V end lost 5 bases, the J end lost 4 bases, and 21 bases lay between the germline ends. Germline assignment: CDR1 SEHNR and CDR2 FQNEAQ (reference sequence). The CDR3 runs to 16 residues. The DNA of the CDR3 is TGTGCCAGCAGCGCGGATAACAGGAACGTACTGTACGAGCAGTACTTC. Its protein product is CASSADNRNVLYEQYF.

V gene TRBV28 combines with J gene TRBJ2-7; 8 bases map to TRBD1. This CDR3 spans 13 amino acids. Trimming took 7 bases from V and 3 from J; bases not matched to a gene: 5. Germline loops: CDR1 MDHEN, CDR2 SYDVKM. CDR3 nucleotide sequence: TGTGCCAGCACGTCAGGGGGCCTCTACGAGCAGTACTTC. Amino acid sequence: CASTSGGLYEQYF.

This chain links TRBV18 with TRBJ2-5, with D unclear. V was shortened by 3 bases and J by 0 bases, with 5 bases between the two germline ends. Germline CDR1 KGHSH, CDR2 LQKENI. The CDR3 consists of 13 residues. This chain's CDR3 is CASSPNNQETQYF. Here the CDR3 DNA reads TGTGCCAGCTCACCGAACAACCAAGAGACCCAGTACTTC.

The V gene is TRBV7-6, the J gene TRBJ2-1; possibly TRBD2 for D (6 bases). V was clipped by 7 bases and J by 5 bases, with 21 bases between them. Germline V gene lookup returns CDR1 SGHVS and CDR2 FNYEAQ. This CDR3 region has 16 residues. The CDR3 DNA reads as TGTGCCAGCAATCTGTCGGAGGGTGGGTTTAACAATGAGCAGTTCTTC. This sequence encodes CASNLSEGGFNNEQFF.

The CDR3 here is CASSRSGTTYNEQFF. The DNA for the CDR3 is TGCGCCAGCAGCCGGAGCGGGACCACCTACAATGAGCAGTTCTTC. This rearrangement joins TRBV5-1 to TRBJ2-1; the match to TRBD2 covers 7 bases. This CDR3 has 15 amino acids. J was trimmed by 2 bases and V by 4 bases; bases with no gene match: 6. Germline V gene data show CDR1 as SGHRS and CDR2 as YFSETQ.

The chain links TRBV27 to TRBJ1-5; TRBD1 agrees at 10 bases. The CDR3 runs to 21 residues. With V trimmed by 5 bases and J by 0 bases, 19 bases remained unmatched. Germline V lookup: CDR1 MNHEY, CDR2 SMNVEV (reference sequence). CDR3: CASSPQDPRQGARRSNQPQHF. CDR3 nucleotide sequence: TGTGCCAGCAGTCCGCAAGACCCTCGACAGGGGGCAAGGCGTAGCAATCAGCCCCAGCATTTT.

The rearrangement links TRBV5-4 to TRBJ1-2, with D perhaps matching TRBD1 (5 bases). The V end was cut by 4 bases, the J end by 6 bases, with 19 bases between. The CDR3 sequence is 15 residues long. Per germline, CDR1 SGHNT and CDR2 YYREEE (reference sequence). This CDR3 reads CASSPGPLWGNGYTF. CDR3 DNA sequence: TGTGCCAGCAGCCCTGGCCCCCTTTGGGGGAATGGCTACACCTTC.

This clone has only one observation. The J gene is TRBJ2-1, the V gene TRBV6-1; 7 nucleotides match TRBD2. The CDR3 runs to 13 residues. V dropped 8 bases and J dropped 12; count of bases not matched to a gene: 13. Germline CDR1 reads MNHNS; CDR2 reads SASEGT. This chain's CDR3 is CASRAGVNVGQFF. The CDR3 DNA follows: TGTGCCAGCCGGGCGGGAGTAAATGTTGGGCAGTTCTTC.

This chain joins TRBV9 and TRBJ2-5, with 8 positions matching TRBD2. Per germline, CDR1 SGDLS and CDR2 YYNGEE. The CDR3 length is 17 residues. Germline trimming cut 0 bases from V and 7 bases from J; bases unmatched to any gene: 14. The CDR3 region has the DNA TGTGCCAGCAGCGTAGGTCTCCCTAGCGGGCTCTTCGGGACCCAGTACTTC. Translating gives CASSVGLPSGLFGTQYF.

This sequence joins TRBV5-1 and TRBJ1-1; possibly TRBD1 for D (5 bases). The CDR3 runs 13 residues. Trimming pared 4 bases from V and 6 bases from J, leaving 13 bases between. CDR1 is SGHRS and CDR2 is YFSETQ in the germline V gene. The CDR3 DNA reads as TGCGCCAGCAGCCCAACAACAGGTCCTGAAGCTTTCTTT. Residues: CASSPTTGPEAFF.

The chain has TRBV21-1 and TRBJ2-7. TRBV21-1 is listed as a pseudogene. The CDR3 is 16 residues long. In nucleotides, the CDR3 is TGTGCCAGCAGCACCTCGGGGGGACAGCACCTGTACGAGCAGTACTTC. Residues: CASSTSGGQHLYEQYF.

V and J are TRBV4-2 and TRBJ2-3; TRBD1 matches at 8 bases. This CDR3 comprises 16 residues. Germline V gene data show CDR1 as LGHNA and CDR2 as YNFKEQ. V dropped 0 bases and J dropped 1; count of bases not matched to a gene: 3. CDR3 region: CASSQDRGQGTDTQYF. CDR3 in DNA: TGTGCCAGCAGCCAAGATCGGGGACAGGGCACAGATACGCAGTATTTT.

The chain is built from TRBV30 and TRBJ2-3; 10 nucleotides align to TRBD1. The CDR3 spans 16 residues. V was clipped by 3 bases and J by 5 bases; unmatched bases: 11. The germline gives CDR1 GTSNPN, CDR2 SVGIG (reference sequence). The CDR3 reads CAWSPRDRGFKDTQYF. The CDR3 DNA reads TGTGCCTGGAGCCCGAGGGACAGGGGTTTTAAAGATACGCAGTATTTT.